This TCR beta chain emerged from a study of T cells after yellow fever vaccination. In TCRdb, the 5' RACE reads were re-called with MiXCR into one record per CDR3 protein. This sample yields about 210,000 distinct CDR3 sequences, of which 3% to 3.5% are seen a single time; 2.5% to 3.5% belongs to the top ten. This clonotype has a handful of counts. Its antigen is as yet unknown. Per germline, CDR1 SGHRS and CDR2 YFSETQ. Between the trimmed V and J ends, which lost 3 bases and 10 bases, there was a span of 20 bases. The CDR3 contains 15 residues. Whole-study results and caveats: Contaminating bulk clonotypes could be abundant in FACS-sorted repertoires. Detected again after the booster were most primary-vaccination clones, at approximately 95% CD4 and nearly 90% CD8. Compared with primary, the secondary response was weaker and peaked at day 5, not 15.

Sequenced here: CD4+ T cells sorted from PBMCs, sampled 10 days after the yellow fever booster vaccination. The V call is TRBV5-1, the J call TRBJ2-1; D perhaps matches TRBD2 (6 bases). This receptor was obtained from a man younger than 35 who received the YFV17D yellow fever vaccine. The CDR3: CASSYTPGLTTEQFF. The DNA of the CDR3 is TGCGCCAGCAGCTACACCCCGGGACTGACTACAGAGCAGTTCTTC. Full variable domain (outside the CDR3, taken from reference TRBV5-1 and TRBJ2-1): KAGVTQTPRYLIKTRGQQVTLSCSPISGHRSVSWYQQTPGQGLQFLFEYFSETQRNKGNFPGRFSGRQFSNSRSEMNVSTLELGDSALYLCASSYTPGLTTEQFFGPGTRLTVL.